The source of this T cell receptor (beta chain) is a study of Ad26.COV2.S vaccination and SARS-CoV-2 variants. As for the study in general: Ad26.COV2.S, an intramuscular injection, was given once or twice 56 days apart.

Whole-study findings and limits: Analyses that measured TCR breadth and depth may have underestimated total T cell responses.

The CDR3 is made up of 14 amino acids. V was shortened by 9 bases and J by 1 base, with 14 bases between the two germline ends. CDR1 and CDR2 from the germline V gene are LNHDA and SQIVND (reference sequence). TCRdb's table, derived via immunoSEQ multiplex PCR, lists solely in-frame clones and lacks some. The data contain under 600,000 clones, roughly 87% of them singletons. As regards this clone: What it recognizes is unknown.

Treatment indicated: around 19 received Ad26.COV2.S at low or high dose, single or two shots; several received placebo; per-sample allocation not given. Samples came from day 63 after the first vaccine or placebo injection. The donor was a Boston adult aged 18-55 years. Vaccination employed an Ad26 vector expressing the Wuhan-strain SARS-CoV-2 spike. The source is a person aged 18-65 years who received the Ad26.COV2.S COVID-19 vaccine or a placebo. V is TRBV19 and J is TRBJ2-3; a possible D gene is TRBD2 (6 bases). This material consisted of peripheral blood, taken in a trial of Ad26.COV2.S vaccine versus placebo. In nucleotides, the CDR3 is TGTGCCAGACCGGGACTCCAACGCACAGATACGCAGTATTTT. Translated, it gives CARPGLQRTDTQYF.